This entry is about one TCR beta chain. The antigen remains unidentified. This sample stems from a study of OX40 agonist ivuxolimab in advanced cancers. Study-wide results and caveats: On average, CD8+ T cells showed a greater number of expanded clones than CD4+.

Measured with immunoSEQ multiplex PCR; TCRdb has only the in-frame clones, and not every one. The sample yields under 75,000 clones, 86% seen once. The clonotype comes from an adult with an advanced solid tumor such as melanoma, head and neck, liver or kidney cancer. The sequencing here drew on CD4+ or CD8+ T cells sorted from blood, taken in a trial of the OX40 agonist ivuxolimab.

CDR3 sequence (DNA): TGCGCCAGCAGCCAAGGGACAGTACAAGAGACCCAGTACTTC. This sequence encodes CASSQGTVQETQYF. The rearrangement joins TRBV4-3 to TRBJ2-5; tentatively, D is TRBD1 (6 bases). CDR3 length: 14 residues. V was pared by 1 base and J by 2 bases, with 8 bases between. Germline V gives CDR1 LGHNA, CDR2 YSLEER.